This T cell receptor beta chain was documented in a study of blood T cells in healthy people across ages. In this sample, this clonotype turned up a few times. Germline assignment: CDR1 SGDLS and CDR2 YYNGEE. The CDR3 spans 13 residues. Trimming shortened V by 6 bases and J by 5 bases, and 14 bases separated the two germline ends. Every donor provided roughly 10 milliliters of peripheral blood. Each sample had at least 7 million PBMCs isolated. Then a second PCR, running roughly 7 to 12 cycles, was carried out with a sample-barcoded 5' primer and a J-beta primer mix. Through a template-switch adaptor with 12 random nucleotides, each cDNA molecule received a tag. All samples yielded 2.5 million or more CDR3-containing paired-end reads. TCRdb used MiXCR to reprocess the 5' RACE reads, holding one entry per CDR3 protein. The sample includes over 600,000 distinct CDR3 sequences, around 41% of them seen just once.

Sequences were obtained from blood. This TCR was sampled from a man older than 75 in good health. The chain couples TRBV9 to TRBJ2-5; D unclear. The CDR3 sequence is CASNVAGRETQYF. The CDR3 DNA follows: TGTGCCAGCAACGTGGCCGGGCGGGAGACCCAGTACTTC.